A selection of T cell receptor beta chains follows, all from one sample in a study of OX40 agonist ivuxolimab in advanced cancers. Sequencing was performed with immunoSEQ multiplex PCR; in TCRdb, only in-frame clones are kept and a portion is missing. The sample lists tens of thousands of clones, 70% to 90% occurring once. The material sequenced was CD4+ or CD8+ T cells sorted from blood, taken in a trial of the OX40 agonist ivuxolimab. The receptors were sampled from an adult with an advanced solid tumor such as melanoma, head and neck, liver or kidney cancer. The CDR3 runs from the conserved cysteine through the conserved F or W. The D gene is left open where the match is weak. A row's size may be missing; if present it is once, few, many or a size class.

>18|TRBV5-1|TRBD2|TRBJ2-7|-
CASSPTGASGRGTYEQYF
TGCGCCAGCAGCCCGACGGGCGCTAGCGGGAGAGGGACCTACGAGCAGTACTTC
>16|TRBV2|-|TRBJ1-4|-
CASSLSQRTRQTQLFF
TGTGCCAGCAGCCTATCCCAGCGCACCCGACAAACACAACTGTTTTTT
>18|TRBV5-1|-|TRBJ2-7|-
CASSLGVVWDPGYYEQYF
TGCGCCAGCAGCTTGGGAGTGGTGTGGGACCCTGGGTACTACGAGCAGTACTTC
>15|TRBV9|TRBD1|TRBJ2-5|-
CASSTGQGVGETQYF
TGTGCCAGCAGCACGGGACAGGGAGTGGGTGAGACCCAGTACTTC
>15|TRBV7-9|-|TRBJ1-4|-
CASSSRRSNDEKLFF
TGTGCCAGCAGCTCCCGACGGTCTAACGATGAAAAACTGTTTTTT
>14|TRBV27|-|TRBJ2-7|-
CASSSGVSSYEQYF
TGTGCCAGCAGTTCCGGGGTCAGCTCCTACGAGCAGTACTTC
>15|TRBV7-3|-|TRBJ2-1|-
CASSYLTSSYNEQFF
TGTGCCAGCAGCTACCTCACGAGCTCCTACAATGAGCAGTTCTTC
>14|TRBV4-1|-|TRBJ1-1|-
CASSQVTPYAEAFF
TGCGCCAGCAGCCAAGTAACTCCGTACGCTGAAGCTTTCTTT
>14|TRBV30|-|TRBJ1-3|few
CAWDGGIGGNTIYF
TGTGCCTGGGACGGAGGGATTGGTGGAAACACCATATATTTT
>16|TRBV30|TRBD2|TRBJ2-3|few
CAWSGGLAGLTDTQYF
TGTGCCTGGAGTGGGGGACTAGCGGGTCTCACAGATACGCAGTATTTT
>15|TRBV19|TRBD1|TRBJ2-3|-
CASSIDRGYTDTQYF
TGTGCCAGTAGTATCGACAGGGGATACACAGATACGCAGTATTTT
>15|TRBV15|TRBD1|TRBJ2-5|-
CATAQLTGGAETQYF
TGTGCCACCGCCCAATTGACAGGGGGCGCGGAGACCCAGTACTTC
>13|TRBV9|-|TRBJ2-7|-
CASSESTSYEQYF
TGTGCCAGCAGCGAATCGACATCCTACGAGCAGTACTTC
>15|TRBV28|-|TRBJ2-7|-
CASSPPAGDSYEQYF
TGTGCCAGCAGCCCTCCGGCGGGTGACTCCTACGAGCAGTACTTC
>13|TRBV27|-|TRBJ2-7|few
CASSYGQSAEQYF
TGTGCCAGCAGTTACGGACAGTCGGCCGAGCAGTACTTC
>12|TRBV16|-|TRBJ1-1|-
CASSYTGYEAFF
TGTGCCAGCAGTTACACAGGGTATGAAGCTTTCTTT
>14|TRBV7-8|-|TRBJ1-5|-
CASSPSGGDQPQHF
TGTGCCAGCAGCCCCAGTGGGGGAGATCAGCCCCAGCATTTT
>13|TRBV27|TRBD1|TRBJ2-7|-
CASSRAGGRSQYF
TGTGCCAGCAGTAGGGCAGGGGGCAGGTCGCAGTACTTC
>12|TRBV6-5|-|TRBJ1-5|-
CALGHTNQPQHF
TGTGCCTTGGGACACACAAATCAGCCCCAGCATTTT
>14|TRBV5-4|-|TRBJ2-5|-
CASSLASFEETQYF
TGTGCCAGCAGCTTGGCCAGTTTTGAAGAGACCCAGTACTTC
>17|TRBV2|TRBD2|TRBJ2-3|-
CASSTPSLAGVSDTQYF
TGTGCCAGCAGTACCCCCTCCCTAGCGGGAGTTTCAGATACGCAGTATTTT
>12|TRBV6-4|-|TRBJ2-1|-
CASSDLGDEQFF
TGTGCCAGCAGTGACTTGGGTGATGAGCAGTTCTTC
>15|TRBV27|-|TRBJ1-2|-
CASISHLGGSYGYTF
TGTGCCAGCATATCTCACCTTGGCGGTTCTTATGGCTACACCTTC
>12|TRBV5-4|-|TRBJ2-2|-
CASSQGPGELFF
TGTGCCAGCAGCCAGGGGCCCGGGGAGCTGTTTTTT
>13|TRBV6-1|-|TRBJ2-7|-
CASMGGSTYEQYF
TGTGCCAGCATGGGGGGAAGTACCTACGAGCAGTACTTC
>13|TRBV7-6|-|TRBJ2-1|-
CASSPGVLEKQFF
TGTGCCAGCAGCCCAGGAGTCCTAGAAAAGCAGTTCTTC
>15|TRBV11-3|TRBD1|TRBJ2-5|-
CASSSGQGAGETQYF
TGTGCCAGCAGCTCCGGACAGGGGGCGGGGGAGACCCAGTACTTC
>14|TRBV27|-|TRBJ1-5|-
CASSPDTGTWPQHF
TGTGCCAGCAGTCCAGACACGGGGACTTGGCCCCAGCATTTT
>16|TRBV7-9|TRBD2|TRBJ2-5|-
CASSFSPRGSGGTQYF
TGTGCCAGCAGCTTTTCCCCTCGGGGTAGCGGGGGGACCCAGTACTTC
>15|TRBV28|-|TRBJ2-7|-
CASSRRGRTSYEQYF
TGTGCCAGCAGTCGGAGGGGGAGGACCTCCTACGAGCAGTACTTC
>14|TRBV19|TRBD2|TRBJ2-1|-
CATSGGAGVMEQFF
TGTGCCACTAGCGGGGGAGCCGGGGTAATGGAGCAGTTCTTC
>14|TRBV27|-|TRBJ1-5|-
CASSPPGRNQPQHF
TGTGCCAGCAGTCCCCCAGGCCGAAATCAGCCCCAGCATTTT
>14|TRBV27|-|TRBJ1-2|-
CASSFREGLGGYTF
TGTGCCAGCAGTTTTCGGGAAGGTTTAGGCGGCTACACCTTC
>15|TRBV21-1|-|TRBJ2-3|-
CASSGDRAPTDTQYF
TGTGCCAGCAGCGGAGACAGGGCGCCTACAGATACGCAGTATTTT
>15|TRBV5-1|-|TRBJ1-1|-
CASRVLQGMNTEAFF
TGCGCCAGCAGGGTTCTGCAGGGTATGAACACTGAAGCTTTCTTT
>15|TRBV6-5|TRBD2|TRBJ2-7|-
CASRALAGVIEEQYF
TGTGCCAGCAGGGCCTTAGCGGGAGTTATAGAAGAGCAGTACTTC
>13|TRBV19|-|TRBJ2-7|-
CASSILNSREQYF
TGTGCCAGTAGTATTCTCAATTCCCGGGAGCAGTACTTC
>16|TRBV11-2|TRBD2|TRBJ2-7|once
CASSLVASGSSYEQYF
TGTGCCAGCAGCTTAGTGGCTAGCGGGAGCTCCTACGAGCAGTACTTC